This T cell receptor beta chain originates from a study of cytotoxic CD8 clonotypes in ibrutinib-treated CLL (dated by TCRdb to about 2021). About the study as a whole: The cohort included around 15 treatment-naive and roughly ten relapsed/refractory patients; under 18 were IGHV unmutated. Partial responses were observed in some 24 patients and complete responses in 2; after a median follow-up of roughly 72 months, remission was maintained in some 14 patients and progression was observed in roughly 12. Response samples were taken after a median of 12 months on treatment, ranging from about 6 to 40 months. An average of approximately 260,000 productive templates and 80,000 to 95,000 productive rearrangements was obtained per sample. Longitudinal samples were obtainable from about 30% of the roughly 90 participants in the trial. Cryopreserved peripheral blood mononuclear cells were collected at three points: before therapy, at response, and at either sustained remission or disease progression. Every remission and progressive disease sample was obtained while ibrutinib was still being received by the patients.

The germline V gene encodes CDR1 MDHEN and CDR2 SYDVKM. V gives up 6 bases and J gives up 6 bases, and the segment between their germline ends measures 18 bases. CDR3 length: 14 amino acids, cysteine to phenylalanine. Only CDR3 DNA remains: 42 bases, in frame from the first base. The goal of deep resolution MiSeq sequencing was a depth between 1 in 1 million and 1 in 200,000 T cells, and coverage averaged 10x per clonotype. The immunoSEQ hsTCRB Kit was used to generate the TCR beta libraries. Per the authors' processing: The data were analyzed with ImmunoSEQ Analyzer and ImmunoSEQ Data Assistant, and V, D and J gene assignments followed IMGT definitions. Clonality, which ranges from 0 to 1, was calculated by subtracting the normalized Shannon entropy of productive rearrangement frequencies from one. Public clonotype analysis was restricted to overrepresented clonotypes comprising at least 0.05% of each patient's repertoire. Some 13 repertoires from age-matched healthy donors, obtained from immuneACCESS, served as clonality controls. This is the immuneACCESS table as TCRdb keeps it, with only in-frame sequences that have V and J called. A part of the clones is gone; compared with another copy, unresolved V genes explain less than half, and the rest is unexplained. That table furnishes V, J and clone size, whereas the DNA furnished D and trimming. This sample gives fewer than 50,000 clones in total; approximately 50% of them show up just once. The ten largest clones take up approximately 32% of the sample.

Overall study results and their limits: Baseline clonality exceeded that of age-matched healthy donors and correlated strongly with circulating CD8+ T-cell counts. Lymph node repertoires were not examined, and the timing of sampling was not matched between patients in sustained remission and those whose disease progressed. Public clonotypes were rare and either contracted or stayed stable during treatment, and the rise in clonality at ibrutinib response reflected the expansion of private clonotypes. At ibrutinib response clonality went up, during sustained remission it held steady, and at progression it dropped back toward baseline.

As for this clone: The antigen it binds to is not known. No much larger clone exists at a distance of one base, and base qualities are not known.

What this sample's time point label stands for: about a year on ibrutinib. For TCR beta library preparation, approximately 2 micrograms of genomic DNA were extracted from the cryopreserved PBMCs. Longitudinal blood samples from CLL patients on ibrutinib monotherapy were analyzed using high-throughput TCR beta sequencing. The patients took part in an open-label, single-center phase 2 trial of ibrutinib monotherapy. Sequenced material: PBMCs, taken after 12 months of ibrutinib treatment. The rearranged segments are TRBV28 and TRBJ2-7; TRBD2 might be the D gene, on 6 matching bases. The source is a human donor with chronic lymphocytic leukemia. The sequence in DNA is TGTGCCAGCAGACCTTCAGGGACTGCTCGCGAGCAGTACTTC. This codes for CASRPSGTAREQYF.